The present TCR beta chain was sequenced within a study of lymphopenia after photon versus proton radiotherapy. Overall study results and limits: Under photons, naive T cells and diversity fell while effector/memory populations rose.

As concerns this clone: Its target is unknown.

Libraries were prepared by immunoSEQ multiplex PCR; TCRdb keeps only in-frame clonotypes and omits some of them. Of about 64,000 clones in the sample, roughly 90% were seen once. V lost 0 bases and J lost 7, with 9 bases in between. The CDR3 length is 12 residues. Germline lookup yields CDR1 GTSNPN and CDR2 SVGIG (reference sequence). V usage is TRBV30 and J usage is TRBJ1-1; D is uncertain. This specimen was peripheral blood, taken from a patient treated with proton-based radiotherapy. The receptor was isolated from an elderly man with esophageal cancer. The CDR3 reads CAWSVEEVEAFF. Written as DNA, the CDR3 is TGTGCCTGGAGTGTAGAAGAGGTTGAAGCTTTCTTT.